The 10 T cell receptor beta chains in this list originate from one sample, sequenced in a study of cytomegalovirus exposure and HLA in healthy donors. The PCR used 60 Vbeta and 13 Jbeta primers. Profiled with immunoSEQ multiplex PCR; TCRdb holds only in-frame clones, not every one. The sample gives about 190,000 clones, about 80% of which show up once; around 3% is in the top ten. The sample was PBMCs. These receptors came from a woman aged 45-65 years in good health and CMV-seropositive.

The J gene is TRBJ2-7, the V gene TRBV6-6; 9 positions match TRBD2. J was trimmed by 2 bases and V by 6 bases; bases with no gene match: 2. CDR1 is MNHNY, CDR2 SVGAGI, per germline (reference sequence). The CDR3 is made up of 13 amino acids. For the CDR3, the DNA is TGTGCCAGCAGCCGACTAGCGGCCTACGAGCAGTACTTC. This translates into CASSRLAAYEQYF.

This clone came up once. The CDR3 DNA reads TGCGCCAGCAGCAGCGCAGGGGAACAGTGGTACGAGCAGTACTTC. It specifies CASSSAGEQWYEQYF. This chain joins TRBV5-1 and TRBJ2-7; a possible D gene is TRBD1 (6 bases). CDR1 and CDR2 from the germline V gene are SGHRS and YFSETQ. V was pared by 4 bases and J by 4 bases, with 18 bases between. The CDR3 has 15 amino acids.

This chain uses TRBV15 with TRBJ2-3; D is perhaps TRBD2 (6 bases). Trimming pared 0 bases from V and 0 bases from J, leaving 10 bases between. CDR1 LNHNV and CDR2 YYDKDF come from the germline V gene (reference sequence). The CDR3 contains 16 residues. The CDR3 loop reads CATSREGGASTDTQYF. As DNA, the CDR3 is TGTGCCACCAGCAGAGAGGGGGGTGCTAGCACAGATACGCAGTATTTT.

The chain recombines TRBV6-1 with TRBJ2-7, with D possibly being TRBD1 (5 bases). Germline CDR1 is MNHNS and CDR2 is SASEGT. The CDR3 spans 14 residues. Trimming stripped 6 bases from V and 3 bases from J, with 15 bases between. CDR3 protein: CASRPQGGLYEQYF. The DNA for the CDR3 is TGTGCCAGCAGGCCCCAGGGTGGTCTCTACGAGCAGTACTTC.

V usage is TRBV29-1 and J usage is TRBJ2-1; perhaps TRBD1 as D (6 bases). The CDR3 consists of 11 residues. From germline, CDR1 is SQVTM and CDR2 ANQGSEA. Trimming removed 4 bases at V and 9 bases at J, with 10 bases between. The CDR3 loop is CSVGGPSEQFF. The CDR3 nucleotides read TGCAGCGTTGGGGGGCCCTCTGAGCAGTTCTTC.

J is TRBJ2-7 and V is TRBV19; D unresolved. This CDR3 region has 14 residues. The V gene's germline CDR1 is LNHDA and CDR2 SQIVND (reference sequence). Trimming pared 3 bases from V and 2 bases from J, leaving 11 bases between. CDR3 amino acids: CASSMFPGTYEQYF. CDR3 DNA: TGTGCCAGTAGTATGTTCCCAGGTACCTACGAGCAGTACTTC.

J is TRBJ2-3 and V is TRBV6-1; 10 bases match TRBD2. The junction had 4 bases not matched to a gene; V was cut back by 6 bases and J by 4 bases. Germline CDR1 is MNHNS and CDR2 is SASEGT. The CDR3 has 14 residues. The CDR3 reads CASSRGLAADTQYF. DNA for the CDR3: TGTGCCAGCAGCCGAGGACTAGCGGCAGATACGCAGTATTTT.

This clone has just a few counts. The V call is TRBV28, the J call TRBJ1-4, with D possibly being TRBD1 (6 bases). The CDR3 length is 14 residues. The germline gives CDR1 MDHEN, CDR2 SYDVKM. V lost 5 bases and J 8 bases, leaving 15 bases between the germline ends. The CDR3 DNA sequence: TGTGCCAGCAGTGAGGGGGTCTTGGGCGAAAAACTGTTTTTT. It yields the protein CASSEGVLGEKLFF.

The J gene is TRBJ1-1, the V gene TRBV27, with 7 positions matching TRBD1. The V and J ends lost 4 bases and 0 bases, in that order; junction bases with no gene match: 2. In germline, CDR1 is MNHEY, CDR2 SMNVEV (reference sequence). This CDR3 has 14 amino acids. In DNA form, the CDR3 reads TGTGCCAGCAGTTGGGGACAGATGAACACTGAAGCTTTCTTT. Encoded protein: CASSWGQMNTEAFF.

V usage is TRBV18 and J usage is TRBJ2-1; D is unclear. V gave up 2 bases and J gave up 2 bases, with 13 bases separating them. The germline gives CDR1 KGHSH, CDR2 LQKENI. There are 16 residues in the CDR3. The CDR3 DNA reads TGTGCCAGCTCACCAGCCGAGAGGCGAACCTACAATGAGCAGTTCTTC. This gives the protein CASSPAERRTYNEQFF.